These 11 T cell receptor beta chains originate from one sample sequenced in a study of blood T cells in healthy people across ages. A second about 7 to 12 cycle PCR used barcoded and J-beta primers. TCRdb re-called the 5' RACE reads through MiXCR, storing one row per CDR3 protein. This table has around 800,000 distinct CDR3 sequences, around 25% appearing once. This sample was shared with a second study, whose subject was T cells of mothers and their children.

Sequencing input: blood. The receptors were sampled from a boy between 5 and 17 years old in good health.

This chain links TRBV4-1 with TRBJ2-1; no clear D. The V end was cut by 0 bases, the J end by 7 bases, with 4 bases between. Germline V gene data show CDR1 as MGHRA and CDR2 as YSYEKL. The length of the CDR3 is 12 residues. The chain's CDR3 is CASSQEGNEQFF. The DNA for the CDR3 is TGCGCCAGCAGCCAAGAGGGGAATGAGCAGTTCTTC.

The rearrangement joins TRBV4-2 to TRBJ1-4, with 8 nucleotides matching TRBD1. Germline CDR1 reads LGHNA; CDR2 reads YNFKEQ. J was trimmed by 1 base and V by 5 bases; bases with no gene match: 3. The CDR3 runs 15 residues. The CDR3 DNA reads as TGTGCCAGCAGCTCAGGGGGCGAAACTAATGAAAAACTGTTTTTT. Encoded protein: CASSSGGETNEKLFF.

This clonotype was found a few times. This chain connects TRBV20-1 to TRBJ2-6; D call uncertain. CDR1 is DFQATT, CDR2 SNEGSKA, per germline (reference sequence). Trimming took 0 bases from V and 0 from J, leaving 6 bases between them. The CDR3 extends over 15 amino acids. Here the CDR3 reads CSARDQNSGANVLTF. As DNA, the CDR3 is TGCAGTGCTAGAGATCAAAACTCTGGGGCCAACGTCCTGACTTTC.

Ten or more counts support this clonotype. The junction departs from germline at one end; a sequencing error may be responsible. V gene TRBV5-1 combines with J gene TRBJ2-5; a weak D match, TRBD2 (7 bases). CDR3 length: 14 residues. Germline CDR1 SGHRS, CDR2 YFSETQ. CDR3 sequence (DNA): TGTGCCAGCAGTTTCGGGGGGCTGGGAGAGACCCAGTACTTC. Amino acid sequence: CASSFGGLGETQYF.

This clonotype was detected only a few times. The gene calls are TRBV20-1 and TRBJ1-4; D is possibly TRBD1 (5 bases). This CDR3 comprises 14 residues. Trimming took 1 base from V and 5 from J, leaving 11 bases between them. Germline V lookup: CDR1 DFQATT, CDR2 SNEGSKA (reference sequence). CDR3 nucleotide sequence: TGCAGTGCTAGAGCTTGGGGCCGAAATGAAAAACTGTTTTTT. Translating it yields CSARAWGRNEKLFF.

The gene calls are TRBV4-1 and TRBJ2-7, with 9 nucleotides matching TRBD2. The V segment lost 4 bases and the J segment 6 bases; nucleotides outside the gene matches: 7. The V gene's germline CDR1 is MGHRA and CDR2 YSYEKL. The CDR3 covers 14 residues. The CDR3 loop is CASSRPGLASEQYF. Here the CDR3 DNA reads TGCGCCAGCAGCCGCCCGGGACTAGCCTCCGAGCAGTACTTC.

This sequence joins TRBV7-9 and TRBJ1-5; D possibly corresponds to TRBD1 (5 bases). There are 14 residues in the CDR3. Trimming cost V 4 bases and J 5 bases, with 12 bases left between them. Looked up from germline, CDR1 is SEHNR and CDR2 is FQNEAQ (reference sequence). DNA for the CDR3: TGTGCCAGCAGCTCTGAGGGGTTCCATCAGCCCCAGCATTTT. It codes for CASSSEGFHQPQHF.

The chain recombines TRBV20-1 with TRBJ2-5, with 9 bases matching TRBD2. Per the germline V gene, CDR1 is DFQATT and CDR2 is SNEGSKA (reference sequence). This CDR3 spans 16 amino acids. Trimming removed 2 bases from V and 5 bases from J; junction bases left unmatched: 12. This CDR3 reads CSARPSREGRWETQYF. The CDR3 DNA reads as TGCAGTGCTAGACCGTCGCGGGAGGGCCGTTGGGAGACCCAGTACTTC.

The V gene is TRBV20-1, the J gene TRBJ2-1, with D perhaps given as TRBD1 or TRBD2 (5 bases each). V was pared by 0 bases and J by 3 bases, with 9 bases between. CDR1 and CDR2 from the germline V gene are DFQATT and SNEGSKA (reference sequence). The CDR3 runs to 14 residues. The CDR3 DNA follows: TGCAGTGCTAGAGACCTGAGGGGCTACAATGAGCAGTTCTTC. The encoded protein is CSARDLRGYNEQFF.

This clonotype has more than one count but fewer than ten. The rearrangement uses TRBV12-3 or TRBV12-4 and TRBJ1-2; 7 positions match TRBD1. CDR3 length: 14 residues. The trim removed 6 bases at V and 0 bases at J, leaving 4 bases unmatched. The CDR3 coding sequence is TGTGCCAGCAGCAAGACAGGGTCTAACTATGGCTACACCTTC. Amino acids: CASSKTGSNYGYTF.

This chain joins TRBV6-5 and TRBJ1-4; 10 bases align to TRBD1. The trim removed 4 bases at V and 7 bases at J, leaving 3 bases unmatched. CDR1 and CDR2 from the germline V gene are MNHEY and SVGAGI. The CDR3 contains 14 residues. CDR3 sequence reads: CASSSDRGIEKLFF. In nucleotides, the CDR3 is TGTGCCAGCAGTTCGGACAGGGGGATTGAAAAACTGTTTTTT.